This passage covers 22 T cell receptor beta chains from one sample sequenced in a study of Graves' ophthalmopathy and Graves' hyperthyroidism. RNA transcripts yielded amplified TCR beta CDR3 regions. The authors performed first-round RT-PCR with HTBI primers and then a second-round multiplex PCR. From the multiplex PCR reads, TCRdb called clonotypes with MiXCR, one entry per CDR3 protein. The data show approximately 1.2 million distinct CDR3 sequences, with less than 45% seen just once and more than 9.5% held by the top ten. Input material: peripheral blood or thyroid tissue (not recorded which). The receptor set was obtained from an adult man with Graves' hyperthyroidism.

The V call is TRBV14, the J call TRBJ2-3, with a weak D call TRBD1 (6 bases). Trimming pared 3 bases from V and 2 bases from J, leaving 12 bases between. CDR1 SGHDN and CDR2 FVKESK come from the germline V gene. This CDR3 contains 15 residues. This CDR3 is CASSQDSRATDTQYF. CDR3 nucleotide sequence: TGTGCCAGCAGCCAGGACAGTAGAGCCACAGATACGCAGTATTTT.

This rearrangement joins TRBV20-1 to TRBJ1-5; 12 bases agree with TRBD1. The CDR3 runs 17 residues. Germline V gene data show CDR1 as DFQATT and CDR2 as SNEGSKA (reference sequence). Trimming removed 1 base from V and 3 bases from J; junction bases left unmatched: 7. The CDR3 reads CSARVWGTGGVNQPQHF. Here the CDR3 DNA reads TGCAGTGCTAGAGTTTGGGGGACAGGGGGCGTCAATCAGCCCCAGCATTTT.

In DNA, the CDR3 is TGTGCCAGCAGCTTGGTTCCACAGGGGGCTAATCGCAATCAGCCCCAGCATTTT. It encodes CASSLVPQGANRNQPQHF. This chain joins TRBV5-8 and TRBJ1-5, with TRBD1 identical over 9 bases. The germline V gene has CDR1 SGHTS and CDR2 YDEGEE. V shed 0 bases, J shed 2 bases, and the junction held 9 bases outside the gene matches. The CDR3 totals 18 residues.

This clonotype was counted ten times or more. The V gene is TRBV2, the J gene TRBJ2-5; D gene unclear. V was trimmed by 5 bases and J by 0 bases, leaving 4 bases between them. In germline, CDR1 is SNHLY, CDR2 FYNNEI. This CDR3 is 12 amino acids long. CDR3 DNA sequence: TGTGCCAGCAGTACGAACCAAGAGACCCAGTACTTC. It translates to CASSTNQETQYF.

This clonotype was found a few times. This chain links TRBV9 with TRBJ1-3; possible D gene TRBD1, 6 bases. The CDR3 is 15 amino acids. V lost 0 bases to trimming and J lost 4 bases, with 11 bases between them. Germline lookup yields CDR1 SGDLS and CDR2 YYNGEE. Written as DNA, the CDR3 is TGTGCCAGCAGCGTAGGGGACACGCCGGGAAACACCATATATTTT. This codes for CASSVGDTPGNTIYF.

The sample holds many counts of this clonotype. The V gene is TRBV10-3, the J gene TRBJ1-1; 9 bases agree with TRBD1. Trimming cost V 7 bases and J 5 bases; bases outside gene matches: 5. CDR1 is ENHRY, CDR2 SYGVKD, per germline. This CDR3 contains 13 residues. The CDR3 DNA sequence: TGTGCCATCACTGGGGACAGGGCTACTGAAGCTTTCTTT. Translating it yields CAITGDRATEAFF.

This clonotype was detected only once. The CDR3 coding sequence is TGCAGCGTAAGCGAATCCGAGCAGTACTTC. The encoded protein is CSVSESEQYF. The rearrangement links TRBV29-1 to TRBJ2-7, with unresolved D. The CDR3 length is 10 residues. CDR1 and CDR2 (germline): SQVTM, ANQGSEA. V was cut by 6 bases and J by 6 bases, with 9 bases left in between.

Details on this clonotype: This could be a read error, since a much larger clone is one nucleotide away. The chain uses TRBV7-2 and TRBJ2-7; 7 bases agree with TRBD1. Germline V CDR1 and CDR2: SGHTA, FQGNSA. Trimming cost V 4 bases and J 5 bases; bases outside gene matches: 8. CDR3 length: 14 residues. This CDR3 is CASSSDRRHNEQYF. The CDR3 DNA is TGTGCCAGCAGCTCGGACAGGAGGCACAACGAGCAGTACTTC.

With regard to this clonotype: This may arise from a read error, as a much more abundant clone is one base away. The DNA of the CDR3 is TGTGCCAGCAGCCTCATTTTACCGGGACAGGTACCTCCGTCACCCCTCCACTTT. It encodes CASSLILPGQVPPSPLHF. The chain combines TRBV11-2 with TRBJ1-6; 8 bases align to TRBD1. The CDR3 totals 18 residues. Unmatched junction bases numbered 19, after V lost 5 bases and J lost 10 bases. Germline V gene sequence: CDR1 SGHAT, CDR2 FQNNGV.

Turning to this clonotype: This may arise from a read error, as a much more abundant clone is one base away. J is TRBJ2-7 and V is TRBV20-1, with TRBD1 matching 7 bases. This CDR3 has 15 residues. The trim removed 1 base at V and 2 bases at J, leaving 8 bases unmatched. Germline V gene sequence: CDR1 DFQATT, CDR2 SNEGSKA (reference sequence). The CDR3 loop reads CSARGTRDSTYEQYF. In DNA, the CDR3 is TGCAGTGCTAGAGGCACGAGGGACAGCACCTACGAGCAGTACTTC.

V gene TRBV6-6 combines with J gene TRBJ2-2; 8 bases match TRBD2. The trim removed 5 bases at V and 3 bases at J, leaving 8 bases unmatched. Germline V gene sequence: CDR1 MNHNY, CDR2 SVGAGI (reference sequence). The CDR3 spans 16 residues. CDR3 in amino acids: CASSNLGGEDTGELFF. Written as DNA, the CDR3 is TGTGCCAGCAGTAATCTCGGGGGGGAGGACACCGGGGAGCTGTTTTTT.

CDR3 sequence reads: CASRKTGPYYEQYF. In nucleotides, the CDR3 is TGTGCCAGCAGAAAAACCGGGCCTTACTACGAGCAGTACTTC. The chain combines TRBV2 with TRBJ2-7; D gene ambiguous. V was shortened by 6 bases and J by 3 bases, with 15 bases between the two germline ends. In germline, CDR1 is SNHLY, CDR2 FYNNEI. This CDR3 is built from 14 residues.

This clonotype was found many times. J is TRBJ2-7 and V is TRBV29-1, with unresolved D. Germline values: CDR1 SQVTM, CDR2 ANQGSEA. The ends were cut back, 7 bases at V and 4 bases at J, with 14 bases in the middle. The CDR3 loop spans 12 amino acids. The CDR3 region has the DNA TGCAGCGCCCTAGGGCGGTATTACGAGCAGTACTTC. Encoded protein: CSALGRYYEQYF.

This chain's CDR3 is CSHQNGLAGRTLYEQYF. CDR3 bases: TGCAGCCACCAGAACGGACTAGCGGGAAGGACCCTCTACGAGCAGTACTTC. The chain carries TRBV29-1 and TRBJ2-7; 12 positions agree with TRBD2. Per the germline V gene, CDR1 is SQVTM and CDR2 is ANQGSEA. J was trimmed by 3 bases and V by 8 bases; bases with no gene match: 17. CDR3 size: 17 residues.

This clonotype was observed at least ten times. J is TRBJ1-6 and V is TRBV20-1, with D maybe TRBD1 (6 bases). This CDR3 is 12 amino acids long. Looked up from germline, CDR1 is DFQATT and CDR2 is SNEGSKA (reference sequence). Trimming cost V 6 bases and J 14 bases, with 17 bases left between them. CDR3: CSAPGGAAALHF. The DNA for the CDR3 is TGCAGTGCCCCCGGGGGCGCGGCGGCCCTCCACTTT.

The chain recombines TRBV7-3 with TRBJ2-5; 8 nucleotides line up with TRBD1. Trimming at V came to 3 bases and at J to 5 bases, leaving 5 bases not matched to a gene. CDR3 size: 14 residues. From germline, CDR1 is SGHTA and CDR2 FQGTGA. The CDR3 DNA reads TGTGCCAGCAGCTTCGGATCAGGGGGCGAGACCCAGTACTTC. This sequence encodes CASSFGSGGETQYF.

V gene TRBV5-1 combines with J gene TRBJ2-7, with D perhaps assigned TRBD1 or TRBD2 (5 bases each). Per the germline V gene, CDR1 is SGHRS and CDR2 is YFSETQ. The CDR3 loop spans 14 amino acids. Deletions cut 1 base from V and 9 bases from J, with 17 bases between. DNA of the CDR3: TGCGCCAGCAGCTTGTCTGCAGGGACGGGCGGGCAGTACTTC. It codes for CASSLSAGTGGQYF.

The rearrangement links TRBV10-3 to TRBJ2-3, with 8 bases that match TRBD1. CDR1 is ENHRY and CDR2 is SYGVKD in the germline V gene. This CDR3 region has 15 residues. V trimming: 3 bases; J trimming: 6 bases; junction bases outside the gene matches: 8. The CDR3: CAISDAGGSPDTQYF. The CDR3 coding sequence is TGTGCCATCAGTGATGCAGGGGGCTCCCCGGATACGCAGTATTTT.

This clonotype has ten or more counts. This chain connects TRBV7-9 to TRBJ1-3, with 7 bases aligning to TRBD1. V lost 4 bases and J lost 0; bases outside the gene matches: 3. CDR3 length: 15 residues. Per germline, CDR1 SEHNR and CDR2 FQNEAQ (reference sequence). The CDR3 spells CASSWGTVSGNTIYF. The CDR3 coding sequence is TGTGCCAGCAGCTGGGGGACAGTCTCTGGAAACACCATATATTTT.

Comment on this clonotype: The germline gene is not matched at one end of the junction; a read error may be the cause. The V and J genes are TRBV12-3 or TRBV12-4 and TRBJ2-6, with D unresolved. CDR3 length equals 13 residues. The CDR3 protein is CASSSSGPNTEAF. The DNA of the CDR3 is TGTGCCAGCAGTTCCAGTGGGCCGAACACTGAAGCTTTC.

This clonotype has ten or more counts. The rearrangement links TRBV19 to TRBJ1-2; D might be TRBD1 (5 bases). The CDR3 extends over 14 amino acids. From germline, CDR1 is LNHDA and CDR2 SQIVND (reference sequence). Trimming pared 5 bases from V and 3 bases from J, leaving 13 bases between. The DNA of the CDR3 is TGTGCCAGTAGTCGCGCAGGGCGGGACTATGGCTACACCTTC. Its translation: CASSRAGRDYGYTF.

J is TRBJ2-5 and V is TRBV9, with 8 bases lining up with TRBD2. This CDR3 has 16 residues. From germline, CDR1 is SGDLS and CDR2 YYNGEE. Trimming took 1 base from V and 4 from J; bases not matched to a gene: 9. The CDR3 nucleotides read TGTGCCAGCAGCGTACTCGGGGGGGGGGGTCCAGAGACCCAGTACTTC. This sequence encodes CASSVLGGGGPETQYF.